One sample yielded the 5 T cell receptor beta chains listed below, sequenced in a study of shared clonotypes between healthy human individuals. TCRdb keeps only in-frame clones here, not all; method: immunoSEQ multiplex PCR. The table lists a few million clones, 85% to 95% of them singletons. Sequenced sample: naive CD4+ T cells from PBMCs. As to subset: CD45RA+ positively selected. The receptors here all came from a man in his late teens or twenties in good health. Some clones in this sample may be carry-over from other donors' samples.

Points on this clone: Additional DNA sequences in this sample encode the identical CDR3. CDR3 loop: CASTRRSYEQYF. The DNA for the CDR3 is TGTGCCAGCACCCGCAGATCCTACGAGCAGTACTTC. The chain is built from TRBV2 and TRBJ2-7; D gene ambiguous. The germline V gene encodes CDR1 SNHLY and CDR2 FYNNEI. Deletions cut 7 bases from V and 1 base from J, with 8 bases between. This CDR3 region has 12 residues.

V usage is TRBV19 and J usage is TRBJ2-2; 9 positions match TRBD2. Germline-derived CDR1 and CDR2 are LNHDA and SQIVND (reference sequence). Losses at the gene ends were 3 bases for V and 5 bases for J; bases not matched to a gene: 13. The CDR3 extends over 18 amino acids. The CDR3 region has the DNA TGTGCCAGTAGTATGGGAGGTGCGGGAGGGCGAAAAACCGGGGAGCTGTTTTTT. Amino acids: CASSMGGAGGRKTGELFF. The full variable domain, completed using reference TRBV19 and TRBJ2-2, is DGGITQSPKYLFRKEGQNVTLSCEQNLNHDAMYWYRQDPGQGLRLIYYSQIVNDFQKGDIAEGYSVSREKKESFPLTVTSAQKNPTAFYLCASSMGGAGGRKTGELFFGEGSRLTVL.

With regard to this clone: Sequence at one end of the junction differs from germline and may be a read error. This rearrangement joins TRBV6-1 to TRBJ2-7; no definite D call. Germline CDR1 is MNHNS and CDR2 is SASEGT. The CDR3 contains 12 residues. CDR3: CASREGFYEQYF. For the CDR3, the DNA is TGTGCCAGCAGAGAAGGGTTCTACGAGCAGTACTTC.

V is TRBV5-1 and J is TRBJ2-3; 11 bases align to TRBD2. Germline CDR1 reads SGHRS; CDR2 reads YFSETQ. The length of the CDR3 is 18 residues. V shed 1 base and J 2 bases; nucleotides not matched to a gene: 9. CDR3 bases: TGCGCCAGCAGCTTGCCCGGGACTAGCGGAGCCCTCACAGATACGCAGTATTTT. This gives the protein CASSLPGTSGALTDTQYF.

This chain links TRBV5-8 with TRBJ1-4; D remains ambiguous. The germline gives CDR1 SGHTS, CDR2 YDEGEE. The CDR3 length is 14 residues. The ends were cut back, 1 base at V and 6 bases at J, with 10 bases in the middle. The CDR3 sequence: CASSLRRWYEKLFF. CDR3 DNA: TGTGCCAGCAGCTTGCGCAGGTGGTATGAAAAACTGTTTTTT. Supplemented by reference TRBV5-8 and TRBJ1-4, the full variable domain reads EAGVTQSPTHLIKTRGQQATLRCSPISGHTSVYWYQQALGLGLQFLLWYDEGEERNRGNFPPRFSGRQFPNYSSELNVNALELEDSALYLCASSLRRWYEKLFFGSGTQLSVL.